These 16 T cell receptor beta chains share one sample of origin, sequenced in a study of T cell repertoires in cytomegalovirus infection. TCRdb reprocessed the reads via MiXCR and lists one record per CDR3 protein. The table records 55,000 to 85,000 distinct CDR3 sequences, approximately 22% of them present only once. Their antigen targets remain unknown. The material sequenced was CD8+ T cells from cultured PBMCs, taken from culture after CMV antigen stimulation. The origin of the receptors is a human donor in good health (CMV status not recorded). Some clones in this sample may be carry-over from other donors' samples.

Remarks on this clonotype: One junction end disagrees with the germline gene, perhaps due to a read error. The CDR3 nucleotides are TGTGTCAGCAGCCTGATCATAGACAGGGGGCAATCACCCCTCCACTTT. It codes for CVSSLIIDRGQSPLHF. The chain has TRBV5-6 and TRBJ1-6, with 10 bases aligning to TRBD1. The CDR3 spans 16 residues. Germline V gene lookup returns CDR1 SGHDT and CDR2 YYEEEE.

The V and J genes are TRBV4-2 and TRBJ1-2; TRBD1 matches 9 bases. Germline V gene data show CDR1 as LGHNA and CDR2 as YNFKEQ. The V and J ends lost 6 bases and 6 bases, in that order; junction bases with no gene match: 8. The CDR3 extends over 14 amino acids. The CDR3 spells CASRDNRGLDGYTF. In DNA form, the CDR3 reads TGTGCCAGCAGGGATAACAGGGGGCTGGATGGCTACACCTTC.

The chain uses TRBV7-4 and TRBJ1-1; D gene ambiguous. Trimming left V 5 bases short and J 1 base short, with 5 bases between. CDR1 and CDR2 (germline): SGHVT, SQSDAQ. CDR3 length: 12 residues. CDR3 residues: CASSKQNTEAFF. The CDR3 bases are TGTGCCAGCAGCAAGCAGAACACTGAAGCTTTCTTT.

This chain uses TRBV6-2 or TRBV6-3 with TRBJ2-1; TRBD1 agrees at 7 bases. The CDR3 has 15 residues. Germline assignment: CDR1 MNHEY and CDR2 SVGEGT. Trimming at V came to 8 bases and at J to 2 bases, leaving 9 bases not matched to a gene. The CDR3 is CASEQQTGTYNEQFF. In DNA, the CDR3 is TGTGCCAGCGAACAACAGACAGGGACCTACAATGAGCAGTTCTTC.

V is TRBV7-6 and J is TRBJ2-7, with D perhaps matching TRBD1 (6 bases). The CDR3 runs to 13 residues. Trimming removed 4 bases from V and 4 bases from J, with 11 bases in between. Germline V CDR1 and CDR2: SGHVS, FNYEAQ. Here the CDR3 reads CASSSPDSYEQYF. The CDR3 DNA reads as TGTGCCAGCAGCTCACCGGACAGTTACGAGCAGTACTTC.

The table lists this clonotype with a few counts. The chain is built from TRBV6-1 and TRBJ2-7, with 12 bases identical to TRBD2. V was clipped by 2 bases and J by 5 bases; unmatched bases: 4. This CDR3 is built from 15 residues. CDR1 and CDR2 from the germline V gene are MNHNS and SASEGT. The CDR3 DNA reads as TGTGCCAGCAGTGAACTAGCGGGGGGGCAGGACGAGCAGTACTTC. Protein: CASSELAGGQDEQYF.

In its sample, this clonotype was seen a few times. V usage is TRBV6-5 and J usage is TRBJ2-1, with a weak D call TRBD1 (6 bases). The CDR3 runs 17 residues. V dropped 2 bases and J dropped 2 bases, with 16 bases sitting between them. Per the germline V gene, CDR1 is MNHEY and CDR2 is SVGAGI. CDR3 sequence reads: CASSYDKQGRAYNEQFF. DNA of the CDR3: TGTGCCAGCAGTTACGACAAACAGGGAAGGGCCTACAATGAGCAGTTCTTC.

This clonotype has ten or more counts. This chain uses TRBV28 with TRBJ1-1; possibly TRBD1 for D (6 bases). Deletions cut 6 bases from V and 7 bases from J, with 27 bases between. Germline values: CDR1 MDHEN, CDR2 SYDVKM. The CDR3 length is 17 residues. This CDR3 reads CASSNRQDDLIGNEAFF. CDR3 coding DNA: TGTGCCAGCAGCAATCGACAGGATGATCTGATAGGGAATGAAGCTTTCTTT.

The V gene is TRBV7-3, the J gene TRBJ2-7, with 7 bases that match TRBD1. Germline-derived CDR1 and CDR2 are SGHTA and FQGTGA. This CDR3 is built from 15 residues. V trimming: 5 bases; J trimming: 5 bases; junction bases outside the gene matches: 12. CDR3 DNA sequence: TGTGCCAGCAGCCCGACGGGACAGACTTTCAACGAGCAGTACTTC. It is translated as CASSPTGQTFNEQYF.

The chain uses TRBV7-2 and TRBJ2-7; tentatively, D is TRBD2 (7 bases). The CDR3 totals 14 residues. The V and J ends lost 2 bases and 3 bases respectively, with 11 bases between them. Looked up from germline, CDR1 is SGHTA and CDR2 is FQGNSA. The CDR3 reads CASSLTGGRYEQYF. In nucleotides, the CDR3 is TGTGCCAGCAGCTTAACGGGGGGCCGCTACGAGCAGTACTTC.

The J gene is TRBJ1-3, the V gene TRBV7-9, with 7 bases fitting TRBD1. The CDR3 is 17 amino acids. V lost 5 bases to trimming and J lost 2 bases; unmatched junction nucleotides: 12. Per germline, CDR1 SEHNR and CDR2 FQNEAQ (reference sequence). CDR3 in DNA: TGTGCCAGCAGCCCCTCTCCGGGCACAGGGGCTGGAAACACCATATATTTT. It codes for CASSPSPGTGAGNTIYF.

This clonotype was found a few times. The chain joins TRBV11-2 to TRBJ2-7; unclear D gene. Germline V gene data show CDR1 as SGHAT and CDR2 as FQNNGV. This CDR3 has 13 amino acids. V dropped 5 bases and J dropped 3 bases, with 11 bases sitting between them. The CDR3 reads CASSPDGFYEQYF. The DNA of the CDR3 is TGTGCCAGCAGCCCGGACGGATTCTACGAGCAGTACTTC.

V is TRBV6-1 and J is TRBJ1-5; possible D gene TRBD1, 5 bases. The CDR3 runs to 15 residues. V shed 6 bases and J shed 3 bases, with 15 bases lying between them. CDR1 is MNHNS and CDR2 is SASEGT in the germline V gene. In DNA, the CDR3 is TGTGCCAGCAGACTGGGGGGTGCGACCAATCAGCCCCAGCATTTT. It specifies CASRLGGATNQPQHF.

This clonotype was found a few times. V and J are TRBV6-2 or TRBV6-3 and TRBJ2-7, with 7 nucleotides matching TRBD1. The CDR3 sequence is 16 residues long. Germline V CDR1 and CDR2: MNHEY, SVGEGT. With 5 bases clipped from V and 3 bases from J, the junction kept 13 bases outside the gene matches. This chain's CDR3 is CASSVLTGTDYYEQYF. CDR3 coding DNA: TGTGCCAGCAGTGTTCTTACCGGGACAGACTACTACGAGCAGTACTTC.

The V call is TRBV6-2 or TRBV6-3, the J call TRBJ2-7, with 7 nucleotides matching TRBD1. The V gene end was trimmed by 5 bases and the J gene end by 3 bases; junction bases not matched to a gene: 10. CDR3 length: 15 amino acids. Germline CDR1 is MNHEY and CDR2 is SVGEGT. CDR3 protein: CASSGPGTDFYEQYF. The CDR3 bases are TGTGCCAGCAGTGGCCCCGGGACAGATTTCTACGAGCAGTACTTC.

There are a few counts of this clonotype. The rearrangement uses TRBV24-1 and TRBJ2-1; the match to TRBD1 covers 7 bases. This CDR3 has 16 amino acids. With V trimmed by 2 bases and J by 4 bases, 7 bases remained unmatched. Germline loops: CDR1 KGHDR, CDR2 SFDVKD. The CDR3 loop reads CATSDSRDSPYNEQFF. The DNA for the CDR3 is TGTGCCACCAGTGATTCCCGGGACAGTCCATACAATGAGCAGTTCTTC.